Below are 14 T cell receptor beta chains sequenced from a single sample in a study of blood T cell repertoires in COVID-19. Sequencing was performed with immunoSEQ multiplex PCR; in TCRdb, only in-frame clones are kept and a portion is missing. The table has about 110,000 clones, 80% to 85% seen once; the top ten hold approximately 7.9%. Sequenced input: peripheral blood. All receptors come from an older man with acute or convalescent COVID-19.

This chain joins TRBV2 and TRBJ2-1, with TRBD2 identical over 8 bases. From germline, CDR1 is SNHLY and CDR2 FYNNEI. The CDR3 is 13 amino acids. V was clipped by 10 bases and J by 7 bases; unmatched bases: 9. CDR3 nucleotides: TGTGCCATCGGGAGCGGGGGTGGTAATGAGCAGTTCTTC. Translating it yields CAIGSGGGNEQFF.

The chain couples TRBV28 to TRBJ2-3, with 8 bases aligning to TRBD2. V shed 6 bases, J shed 2 bases, and the junction held 10 bases outside the gene matches. Germline values: CDR1 MDHEN, CDR2 SYDVKM. The CDR3 sequence is 16 residues long. In DNA, the CDR3 is TGTGCCAGCAGCCGTGGAGGGACTAGATTCACAGATACGCAGTATTTT. Protein sequence: CASSRGGTRFTDTQYF.

The rearrangement links TRBV19 to TRBJ2-3; D not resolved. The V and J ends lost 8 bases and 0 bases respectively, with 6 bases between them. The CDR3 runs 12 residues. CDR1 LNHDA and CDR2 SQIVND come from the germline V gene (reference sequence). This chain's CDR3 is CASATSTDTQYF. CDR3 DNA: TGTGCCAGTGCAACTAGCACAGATACGCAGTATTTT. The full variable domain, in which reference TRBV19 and TRBJ2-3 provide the parts outside the CDR3, is DGGITQSPKYLFRKEGQNVTLSCEQNLNHDAMYWYRQDPGQGLRLIYYSQIVNDFQKGDIAEGYSVSREKKESFPLTVTSAQKNPTAFYLCASATSTDTQYFGPGTRLTVL.

The chain joins TRBV25-1 to TRBJ2-7; 9 positions match TRBD1. CDR1 and CDR2 (germline): MGHDK, SYGVNS. This CDR3 spans 15 amino acids. The trim removed 3 bases at V and 13 bases at J, leaving 16 bases unmatched. CDR3 loop: CASSEPGQGTRRYYF. The CDR3 DNA is TGTGCCAGCAGTGAGCCGGGACAGGGCACTCGACGATATTACTTC.

This clone was observed once. The chain recombines TRBV19 with TRBJ1-1; 7 nucleotides match TRBD1. The CDR3 runs to 14 residues. Unmatched junction bases numbered 6, after V lost 7 bases and J lost 1 base. CDR1 and CDR2 from the germline V gene are LNHDA and SQIVND (reference sequence). In DNA form, the CDR3 reads TGTGCCAGTACCCCGGAGGGGGCGAACACTGAAGCTTTCTTT. Its protein is CASTPEGANTEAFF.

The chain links TRBV3-1 (or the pseudogene TRBV3-2) to TRBJ1-2; 8 bases agree with TRBD1. V gave up 5 bases and J gave up 6 bases; unmatched junction bases: 11. This CDR3 has 15 residues. CDR1 LGHDT and CDR2 YNNKEL come from the germline V gene (reference sequence). The CDR3 here is CASSLRTGSAHGYTF. DNA of the CDR3: TGTGCCAGCAGCTTGCGGACAGGGTCCGCCCATGGCTACACCTTC.

V and J are TRBV2 and TRBJ1-1; 7 bases are shared with TRBD1. The CDR3 covers 15 residues. From germline, CDR1 is SNHLY and CDR2 FYNNEI. The V and J ends lost 5 bases and 2 bases, in that order; junction bases with no gene match: 8. CDR3 coding DNA: TGTGCCAGCAGTCTAACAGGGGATGCAAACACTGAAGCTTTCTTT. It yields the protein CASSLTGDANTEAFF.

The rearrangement joins TRBV5-1 to TRBJ2-1, with a weak D call TRBD2 (7 bases). Trimming took 4 bases from V and 6 from J, leaving 14 bases between them. CDR1 SGHRS and CDR2 YFSETQ come from the germline V gene. The CDR3 sequence is 14 residues long. The CDR3: CASSGGAMANEQFF. The CDR3 DNA reads as TGCGCCAGCAGCGGGGGGGCTATGGCCAATGAGCAGTTCTTC.

This sequence joins TRBV28 and TRBJ2-5; 10 positions agree with TRBD1. This CDR3 is 17 amino acids long. Germline V lookup: CDR1 MDHEN, CDR2 SYDVKM. Trimming removed 5 bases from V and 3 bases from J; junction bases left unmatched: 12. The CDR3 DNA sequence: TGTGCCAGCAGTACCCCGCGGACAGGGGGATTTGAAGAGACCCAGTACTTC. It is translated as CASSTPRTGGFEETQYF.

The rearrangement uses TRBV28 and TRBJ1-5; 7 bases map to TRBD1. CDR1 and CDR2 (germline): MDHEN, SYDVKM. Unmatched junction bases numbered 12, after V lost 7 bases and J lost 3 bases. The length of the CDR3 is 16 residues. The CDR3 reads CASTLWTGTYNQPQHF. CDR3 DNA sequence: TGTGCCAGCACCCTATGGACAGGAACCTACAATCAGCCCCAGCATTTT.

V is TRBV6-5 and J is TRBJ1-2, with D tentatively TRBD1 (6 bases). Germline assignment: CDR1 MNHEY and CDR2 SVGAGI. The CDR3 spans 14 residues. The V end lost 0 bases, the J end lost 6 bases, and 11 bases lay between the germline ends. The CDR3 DNA sequence: TGTGCCAGCAGTTACTCGGCGGGGGCTCATGGCTACACCTTC. It is translated as CASSYSAGAHGYTF.

The chain joins TRBV9 to TRBJ2-3, with D possibly matching TRBD1 (5 bases). The CDR3 has 15 amino acids. CDR1 is SGDLS and CDR2 is YYNGEE in the germline V gene. The V end lost 3 bases, the J end lost 0 bases, and 11 bases lay between the germline ends. The CDR3 here is CASSAQGRSTDTQYF. CDR3 nucleotide sequence: TGTGCCAGCAGCGCCCAGGGCCGTAGCACAGATACGCAGTATTTT. Drawing the rest from reference TRBV9 and TRBJ2-3, the complete variable domain is DSGVTQTPKHLITATGQRVTLRCSPRSGDLSVYWYQQSLDQGLQFLIQYYNGEERAKGNILERFSAQQFPDLHSELNLSSLELGDSALYFCASSAQGRSTDTQYFGPGTRLTVL.

This clone was recorded once. This sequence joins TRBV11-3 and TRBJ2-2; TRBD1 aligns across 8 bases. In germline, CDR1 is SGHNT, CDR2 YENEEA. V was clipped by 2 bases and J by 6 bases; unmatched bases: 17. The CDR3 spans 19 residues. For the CDR3, the DNA is TGTGCCAGCAGCTTATCAGACCCCCTCAGGACAGGGAAACCCGGGGAGCTGTTTTTT. Its translation is CASSLSDPLRTGKPGELFF.

The rearrangement joins TRBV7-9 to TRBJ1-6; D ambiguous. CDR3 size: 14 residues. Trimming pared 1 base from V and 4 bases from J, leaving 5 bases between. Germline loops: CDR1 SEHNR, CDR2 FQNEAQ (reference sequence). CDR3 nucleotide sequence: TGTGCCAGCAGCTTAGACAGATATAATTCACCCCTCCACTTT. It translates to CASSLDRYNSPLHF. Using reference TRBV7-9 and TRBJ1-6 for the parts outside the CDR3, the full variable domain is DTGVSQNPRHKITKRGQNVTFRCDPISEHNRLYWYRQTLGQGPEFLTYFQNEAQLEKSRLLSDRFSAERPKGSFSTLEIQRTEQGDSAMYLCASSLDRYNSPLHFGNGTRLTVT.